The 11 T cell receptor beta chains below all came from one sample that was sequenced in a study of blood T cell repertoires in COVID-19 (dated by TCRdb to about 2020). Library construction relied on the immunoSEQ multiplex PCR assay. The source is immuneACCESS, and TCRdb retained only in-frame sequences with V and J called. Part of the clones is not carried over; for the studies checked, unresolved V genes explain less than half of this, and the remainder is unexplained. The sample profile shows 250,000 to 350,000 clones; under 90% of them were found once. The ten largest clonotypes hold 0.94% of the sample. Sequencing was done on a sample of peripheral blood. The receptors shown here come from a woman aged 40 to 50 who had recovered from COVID-19.

J is TRBJ2-1 and V is TRBV5-1; TRBD1 agrees at 9 bases. CDR3 size: 15 residues. J lost 2 bases, V lost 4 bases, and 4 bases had no gene match. Germline CDR1 SGHRS, CDR2 YFSETQ. The CDR3 is CASSLGTGTYNEQFF. The CDR3 DNA sequence: TGCGCCAGCAGCCTCGGGACAGGGACCTACAATGAGCAGTTCTTC.

The chain recombines TRBV5-1 with TRBJ2-7; 14 bases map to TRBD2. The germline V gene has CDR1 SGHRS and CDR2 YFSETQ. Trimming removed 3 bases from V and 7 bases from J; junction bases left unmatched: 9. The CDR3 sequence is 16 residues long. CDR3 DNA sequence: TGCGCCAGCAGCTCCCAGGGACTAGCGGGAGTTGGAGAGCAGTACTTC. It yields the protein CASSSQGLAGVGEQYF.

In DNA, the CDR3 is TGTGCCAGCAGCTCGGGACAGCAGAACTATGGCTACACCTTC. Its protein is CASSSGQQNYGYTF. The chain has TRBV11-3 and TRBJ1-2, with 7 bases aligning to TRBD1. The CDR3 runs 14 residues. V was pared by 4 bases and J by 2 bases, with 4 bases of the junction left unmatched. CDR1 SGHNT and CDR2 YENEEA come from the germline V gene.

The sample holds one count of this clone. The chain employs TRBV5-4 and TRBJ1-4; TRBD1 is a possible D gene (6 bases). The CDR3 sequence is 16 residues long. CDR1 and CDR2 from the germline V gene are SGHNT and YYREEE (reference sequence). Trimming stripped 0 bases from V and 7 bases from J, with 16 bases between. CDR3 coding DNA: TGTGCCAGCAGCTTGGAAGCGGGGGCTCTGGGTGAAAAACTGTTTTTT. Translating gives CASSLEAGALGEKLFF.

The J gene is TRBJ2-7, the V gene TRBV28, with TRBD1 matching over 8 bases. J lost 2 bases, V lost 5 bases, and 8 bases had no gene match. This CDR3 has 15 amino acids. Germline values: CDR1 MDHEN, CDR2 SYDVKM. CDR3 sequence: CASSISGQATYEQYF. The CDR3 DNA is TGTGCCAGCAGTATCTCGGGACAGGCAACCTACGAGCAGTACTTC. Variable domain in full (rest from reference TRBV28 and TRBJ2-7): DVKVTQSSRYLVKRTGEKVFLECVQDMDHENMFWYRQDPGLGLRLIYFSYDVKMKEKGDIPEGYSVSREKKERFSLILESASTNQTSMYLCASSISGQATYEQYFGPGTRLTVT.

This chain connects TRBV18 to TRBJ2-7, with 8 bases that match TRBD2. The V gene end was trimmed by 6 bases and the J gene end by 5 bases; junction bases not matched to a gene: 9. Germline values: CDR1 KGHSH, CDR2 LQKENI. This CDR3 is built from 14 residues. This CDR3 is CASSPPGGSDEQYF. CDR3 DNA sequence: TGTGCCAGCTCCCCCCCGGGAGGGTCCGACGAGCAGTACTTC.

The rearrangement joins TRBV5-5 to TRBJ2-7; D remains unclear. V was trimmed by 4 bases and J by 4 bases, leaving 12 bases between them. The CDR3 totals 13 residues. The germline CDR1 and CDR2 sequences are SGHKS and YYEKEE (reference sequence). The CDR3 is CASSPTPGYEQYF. CDR3 sequence (DNA): TGTGCCAGCAGCCCTACACCGGGTTACGAGCAGTACTTC.

This clone was counted a few times. The gene calls are TRBV6-6 and TRBJ2-2; 9 bases agree with TRBD1. After removal of 5 bases from V and 3 bases from J, the junction contained 10 bases not matched to a gene. Germline V gene sequence: CDR1 MNHNY, CDR2 SVGAGI (reference sequence). The CDR3 consists of 17 residues. DNA of the CDR3: TGTGCCAGCAGTCACACTCTCGGGACAGGGTACACCGGGGAGCTGTTTTTT. It is translated as CASSHTLGTGYTGELFF.

This chain uses TRBV5-1 with TRBJ2-1, with a weak D call TRBD2 (6 bases). This CDR3 region has 14 residues. The V gene lost 2 bases and the J gene lost 8 bases, with 14 bases spanning the gap. Germline V gives CDR1 SGHRS, CDR2 YFSETQ. CDR3: CASSFGGKRDEQFF. The CDR3 DNA reads as TGCGCCAGCAGCTTCGGCGGGAAAAGGGATGAGCAGTTCTTC.

This chain uses TRBV6-5 with TRBJ1-5; D might be TRBD1 (6 bases). Germline values: CDR1 MNHEY, CDR2 SVGAGI. The ends were cut back, 6 bases at V and 5 bases at J, with 17 bases in the middle. This CDR3 has 15 residues. CDR3: CASRSRGGADQPQHF. DNA of the CDR3: TGTGCCAGCAGGAGCCGAGGGGGGGCGGATCAGCCCCAGCATTTT.

This chain links TRBV2 with TRBJ2-5, with 10 nucleotides matching TRBD1. The trim removed 6 bases at V and 6 bases at J, leaving 7 bases unmatched. CDR1 and CDR2 from the germline V gene are SNHLY and FYNNEI. This CDR3 spans 14 amino acids. CDR3 DNA sequence: TGTGCCAGCAGGTCGACAGGGGGCCGGCAGACCCAGTACTTC. It translates to CASRSTGGRQTQYF. Variable domain in full (rest from reference TRBV2 and TRBJ2-5): EPEVTQTPSHQVTQMGQEVILRCVPISNHLYFYWYRQILGQKVEFLVSFYNNEISEKSEIFDDQFSVERPDGSNFTLKIRSTKLEDSAMYFCASRSTGGRQTQYFGPGTRLLVL.